This T cell receptor beta chain came from a study of blood T cell repertoires in COVID-19. Profiling relied on immunoSEQ multiplex PCR, and the TCRdb table lists in-frame clones only, not all of them. This sample yields hundreds of thousands of clones, of which 87% are seen a single time; 3% belongs to the top ten. V gave up 0 bases and J gave up 5 bases, with 14 bases separating them. Germline CDR1 reads SGHRS; CDR2 reads YFSETQ. This CDR3 has 15 residues. Sequencing input: peripheral blood. The TCR originated in a man between 18 and 35 years old with active or convalescent COVID-19. This chain connects TRBV5-1 to TRBJ2-5; D gene uncertain. This CDR3 reads CASSLGLLSSETQYF. The CDR3 nucleotides read TGCGCCAGCAGCTTGGGGCTTCTTTCGTCGGAGACCCAGTACTTC.